One and the same sample provided the 27 T cell receptor beta chains below, sequenced in a study of response to subunit inactivated influenza vaccine. Each CDR3 protein gets one entry after TCRdb re-called the RT-PCR reads with MiXCR. The sample includes about 480,000 distinct CDR3 sequences, approximately 11% of them seen just once. The sample here was PBMCs from blood, taken roughly 48 days after vaccination. All receptors come from a man in his fifties or sixties who received an inactivated influenza vaccine.

This chain uses TRBV5-6 with TRBJ2-7, with D perhaps TRBD1 (6 bases). Trimming pared 6 bases from V and 1 base from J, leaving 11 bases between. Germline loops: CDR1 SGHDT, CDR2 YYEEEE. The CDR3 has 13 amino acids. The CDR3 nucleotides are TGTGCCAGCACCGGGACACAATCCTACGAGCAGTACTTC. As protein: CASTGTQSYEQYF.

The chain employs TRBV7-9 and TRBJ1-6; D gene uncertain. The CDR3 consists of 12 residues. The germline V and J ends were trimmed by 7 bases and 4 bases, with 5 bases remaining between them. Germline CDR1 and CDR2: SEHNR and FQNEAQ (reference sequence). In DNA, the CDR3 is TGTGCCAGCAAGGGTTATAATTCACCCCTCCACTTT. Amino acid sequence: CASKGYNSPLHF.

This chain joins TRBV28 and TRBJ1-2; D is unresolved. CDR3 length: 13 amino acids. Per germline, CDR1 MDHEN and CDR2 SYDVKM. The V end lost 6 bases, the J end lost 8 bases, and 16 bases lay between the germline ends. The chain's CDR3 is CASRERAAQGYTF. The CDR3 coding sequence is TGTGCCAGCAGAGAACGGGCGGCCCAAGGCTACACCTTC.

A few counts support this clonotype. The V and J genes are TRBV27 and TRBJ2-7; TRBD1 agrees at 7 bases. Germline V gene lookup returns CDR1 MNHEY and CDR2 SMNVEV (reference sequence). J was trimmed by 1 base and V by 5 bases; bases with no gene match: 8. CDR3 length: 15 residues. In DNA, the CDR3 is TGTGCCAGCAGTCTAGGGGACAGTTCATCCTACGAGCAGTACTTC. Its protein is CASSLGDSSSYEQYF.

In this sample, this clonotype turned up many times. The CDR3 is CSATGTSGITDTQYF. The CDR3 bases are TGCAGTGCTACCGGGACTAGCGGGATAACAGATACGCAGTATTTT. The gene calls are TRBV20-1 and TRBJ2-3, with 13 bases matching TRBD2. There are 15 residues in the CDR3. Germline trimming cut 4 bases from V and 3 bases from J; bases unmatched to any gene: 4. Germline loops: CDR1 DFQATT, CDR2 SNEGSKA (reference sequence).

V gene TRBV12-3 or TRBV12-4 combines with J gene TRBJ2-5, with D possibly being TRBD1 or TRBD2 (5 bases each). The V and J ends lost 5 bases and 9 bases respectively, with 10 bases between them. CDR3 length: 11 amino acids. CDR3 sequence reads: CASSPGLPQYF. In DNA, the CDR3 is TGTGCCAGCAGTCCGGGGCTGCCCCAGTACTTC.

This clonotype appeared a few times. The chain joins TRBV6-1 to TRBJ2-1; TRBD2 might be the D (7 bases). CDR3 size: 16 residues. The germline V gene encodes CDR1 MNHNS and CDR2 SASEGT. The V end was cut by 6 bases, the J end by 2 bases, with 17 bases between. As DNA, the CDR3 is TGTGCCAGCAGAGAGGGGGGGGCCACGGCCTACAATGAGCAGTTCTTC. Translating it yields CASREGGATAYNEQFF.

A few counts support this clonotype. The CDR3 nucleotides are TGTGCCAGCAGCCGTCGCGGACCGCTCGAACTGAACACTGAAGCTTTCTTT. It codes for CASSRRGPLELNTEAFF. The rearrangement joins TRBV7-3 to TRBJ1-1, with no clear D. With 5 bases removed from V and 0 bases from J, the gap between germline ends came to 19 bases. Germline values: CDR1 SGHTA, CDR2 FQGTGA. This CDR3 contains 17 residues.

This clonotype showed up just a few times. This chain joins TRBV15 and TRBJ2-4; a possible D gene is TRBD2 (6 bases). Trimming stripped 0 bases from V and 8 bases from J, with 14 bases between. The CDR3 length is 15 residues. Germline loops: CDR1 LNHNV, CDR2 YYDKDF (reference sequence). For the CDR3, the DNA is TGTGCCACCAGCAGAGATGGTGTCAGGAGGGACATTCAGTACTTC. It codes for CATSRDGVRRDIQYF.

V usage is TRBV29-1 and J usage is TRBJ2-1, with D unclear. The ends were cut back, 4 bases at V and 7 bases at J, with 11 bases in the middle. Per germline, CDR1 SQVTM and CDR2 ANQGSEA. The CDR3 sequence is 12 residues long. The CDR3 region has the DNA TGCAGCGTTGGGGTGGTGGGGAATGAGCAGTTCTTC. Its translation: CSVGVVGNEQFF.

There are many counts of this clonotype. The V call is TRBV20-1, the J call TRBJ2-7; 7 bases agree with TRBD1. Trimming cost V 5 bases and J 3 bases; bases outside gene matches: 4. The length of the CDR3 is 12 residues. Germline V CDR1 and CDR2: DFQATT, SNEGSKA (reference sequence). The CDR3 loop reads CSAGDSLYEQYF. CDR3 nucleotide sequence: TGCAGTGCTGGGGACAGCCTCTACGAGCAGTACTTC.

A word on this clonotype: A much larger clone differs from this one at a single base, so this may be a read error. V usage is TRBV20-1 and J usage is TRBJ2-7; 12 nucleotides agree with TRBD2. There are 18 residues in the CDR3. CDR1 is DFQATT and CDR2 is SNEGSKA in the germline V gene (reference sequence). For the CDR3, the DNA is TGCTGTGCTAGATCCCCCTACCGTACTAGCGGGGGGTTCTACGAGCAGTACTTC. Translated, it gives CCARSPYRTSGGFYEQYF.

The chain employs TRBV2 and TRBJ2-2; TRBD2 might be the D (5 bases). CDR3 length equals 16 residues. The germline V gene has CDR1 SNHLY and CDR2 FYNNEI. V shed 2 bases and J shed 1 base, with 11 bases lying between them. The CDR3 DNA reads as TGTGCCAGCAGTGAAACCGGGATTAAGAACACCGGGGAGCTGTTTTTT. It is translated as CASSETGIKNTGELFF.

The chain combines TRBV5-5 with TRBJ2-2; TRBD1 might be the D (6 bases). Germline lookup yields CDR1 SGHKS and CDR2 YYEKEE (reference sequence). V lost 2 bases and J 2 bases, leaving 16 bases between the germline ends. The CDR3 is 17 residues long. CDR3 in amino acids: CASSFYVMGANTGELFF. CDR3 in DNA: TGTGCCAGCAGCTTCTATGTGATGGGGGCTAACACCGGGGAGCTGTTTTTT.

The chain is built from TRBV7-2 and TRBJ2-7; weak D call: TRBD1 (6 bases). Trimming left V 4 bases short and J 0 bases short, with 19 bases between. This CDR3 has 17 amino acids. CDR1 SGHTA and CDR2 FQGNSA come from the germline V gene. CDR3 DNA sequence: TGTGCCAGCAGCTGGGGATGGGGGCGGGCTCGCTCCTACGAGCAGTACTTC. This encodes CASSWGWGRARSYEQYF.

This clonotype showed up just a few times. J is TRBJ2-7 and V is TRBV12-3 or TRBV12-4; D is ambiguous. Trimming took 2 bases from V and 5 from J, leaving 16 bases between them. The CDR3 length is 15 residues. CDR3 loop: CASSLSSSSGHEQYF. CDR3 DNA: TGTGCCAGCAGTTTATCTTCTTCGTCGGGCCACGAGCAGTACTTC.

The V gene is TRBV5-5, the J gene TRBJ2-2; D ambiguous. Trimming cost V 4 bases and J 1 base, with 11 bases left between them. The CDR3 is 15 amino acids. Germline CDR1 and CDR2: SGHKS and YYEKEE (reference sequence). CDR3 DNA: TGTGCCAGCAGCCTGGCACTACTGAACACCGGGGAGCTGTTTTTT. Translation: CASSLALLNTGELFF.

The chain combines TRBV2 with TRBJ2-1; 11 positions match TRBD1. Germline CDR1 SNHLY, CDR2 FYNNEI. The J segment lost 3 bases and the V segment lost 6 bases, leaving 7 bases of the junction unmatched. The CDR3 loop spans 16 amino acids. CDR3 in amino acids: CASSDLGTGGYNEQFF. The CDR3 DNA reads TGTGCCAGCAGCGACCTAGGGACAGGGGGCTACAATGAGCAGTTCTTC.

Details on this clonotype: One end of the junction is discordant with germline, which a read error may explain. V usage is TRBV11-2 and J usage is TRBJ2-7; D tentatively reads TRBD1 or TRBD2 (5 bases each). Looked up from germline, CDR1 is SGHAT and CDR2 is FQNNGV. The CDR3 spans 15 residues. The CDR3 coding sequence is TGTGCCAGCAGCCTAGAGGGGTTTTCGGGATACGAGCAGTACTTC. As protein: CASSLEGFSGYEQYF.

This clonotype came up a few times. The V call is TRBV20-1, the J call TRBJ2-7; maybe TRBD2 (6 bases). Germline-derived CDR1 and CDR2 are DFQATT and SNEGSKA (reference sequence). This CDR3 contains 16 residues. V lost 3 bases and J lost 2, with 20 bases in between. Written as DNA, the CDR3 is TGCAGTGCTAGGGCAGGTTTCAGCGGGCCCCCCTACGAGCAGTACTTC. It yields the protein CSARAGFSGPPYEQYF.

The DNA of the CDR3 is TGCGCCAGCAGCCAAGAAGGGGGCAACAGGGCAAGTCAGCCCCAGCATTTT. Translation: CASSQEGGNRASQPQHF. The chain carries TRBV4-1 and TRBJ1-5, with 7 bases matching TRBD1. Germline trimming cut 0 bases from V and 6 bases from J; bases unmatched to any gene: 11. CDR1 is MGHRA and CDR2 is YSYEKL in the germline V gene. The CDR3 covers 17 residues.

The CDR3 protein is CASSSPGPTYGYTF. CDR3 in DNA: TGCGCCAGCAGCTCGCCCGGACCTACGTATGGCTACACCTTC. The chain links TRBV5-1 to TRBJ1-2; D is uncertain. Looked up from germline, CDR1 is SGHRS and CDR2 is YFSETQ. This CDR3 is built from 14 residues. Trimming removed 3 bases at V and 5 bases at J, with 14 bases between.

In its sample, this clonotype was seen a few times. J is TRBJ2-3 and V is TRBV28, with a tentative D call TRBD1 (6 bases). The V end lost 6 bases, the J end lost 6 bases, and 10 bases lay between the germline ends. This CDR3 is 12 amino acids long. CDR1 and CDR2 (germline): MDHEN, SYDVKM. CDR3 nucleotides: TGTGCCAGCAGAAACACAGGGGATACGCAGTATTTT. This encodes CASRNTGDTQYF. Based on the CDR3 plus reference TRBV28 and TRBJ2-3, the full variable domain is DVKVTQSSRYLVKRTGEKVFLECVQDMDHENMFWYRQDPGLGLRLIYFSYDVKMKEKGDIPEGYSVSREKKERFSLILESASTNQTSMYLCASRNTGDTQYFGPGTRLTVL.

Ten or more counts support this clonotype. The chain uses TRBV5-1 and TRBJ1-4; no clear D. V was trimmed by 0 bases and J by 6 bases, leaving 9 bases between them. The CDR3 sequence is 14 residues long. Germline-derived CDR1 and CDR2 are SGHRS and YFSETQ. DNA of the CDR3: TGCGCCAGCAGCTTGGCCGGGATCGATGAAAAACTGTTTTTT. Its translation is CASSLAGIDEKLFF.

This chain connects TRBV24-1 to TRBJ2-1; 10 nucleotides line up with TRBD2. Germline V gene data show CDR1 as KGHDR and CDR2 as SFDVKD. The V and J ends lost 5 bases and 3 bases, in that order; junction bases with no gene match: 6. The CDR3 is 16 amino acids. CDR3 DNA sequence: TGTGCCACCAGTGTACTAGCGGGGTTCGGCTACAATGAGCAGTTCTTC. This encodes CATSVLAGFGYNEQFF.

V gene TRBV7-2 combines with J gene TRBJ1-1; a weak D match, TRBD1 (5 bases). The CDR3 spans 15 residues. Trimming left V 5 bases short and J 0 bases short, with 13 bases between. Germline CDR1 and CDR2: SGHTA and FQGNSA. The CDR3 protein is CASSPEGTVNTEAFF. For the CDR3, the DNA is TGTGCCAGCAGCCCCGAGGGGACGGTGAACACTGAAGCTTTCTTT.

This clonotype was seen a handful of times. This chain uses TRBV5-1 with TRBJ2-1; 7 nucleotides align to TRBD2. The CDR3 is made up of 15 amino acids. With 4 bases clipped from V and 0 bases from J, the junction kept 4 bases outside the gene matches. The germline CDR1 and CDR2 sequences are SGHRS and YFSETQ. CDR3 nucleotides: TGCGCCAGCAGCATGGGGGGGGGCTCCTACAATGAGCAGTTCTTC. Translation: CASSMGGGSYNEQFF. Full variable domain (rest looked up from reference TRBV5-1 and TRBJ2-1): KAGVTQTPRYLIKTRGQQVTLSCSPISGHRSVSWYQQTPGQGLQFLFEYFSETQRNKGNFPGRFSGRQFSNSRSEMNVSTLELGDSALYLCASSMGGGSYNEQFFGPGTRLTVL.